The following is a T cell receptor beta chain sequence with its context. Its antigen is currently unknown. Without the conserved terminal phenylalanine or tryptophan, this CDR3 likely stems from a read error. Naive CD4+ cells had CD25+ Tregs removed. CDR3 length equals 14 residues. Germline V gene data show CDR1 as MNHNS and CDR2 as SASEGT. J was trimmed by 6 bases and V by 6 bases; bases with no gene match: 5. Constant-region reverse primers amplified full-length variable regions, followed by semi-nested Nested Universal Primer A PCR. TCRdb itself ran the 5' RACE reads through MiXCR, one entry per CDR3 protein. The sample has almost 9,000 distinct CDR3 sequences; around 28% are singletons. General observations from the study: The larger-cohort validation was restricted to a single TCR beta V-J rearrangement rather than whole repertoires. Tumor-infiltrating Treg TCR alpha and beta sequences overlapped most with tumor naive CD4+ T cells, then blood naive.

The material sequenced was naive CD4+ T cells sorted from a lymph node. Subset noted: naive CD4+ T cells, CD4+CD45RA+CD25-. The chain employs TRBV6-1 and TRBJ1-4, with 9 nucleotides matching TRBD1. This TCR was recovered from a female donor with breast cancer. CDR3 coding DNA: TGTGCCAGCAGCAGGACAGGGGATGATGAAAAACTGTTTCTT. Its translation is CASSRTGDDEKLFL.